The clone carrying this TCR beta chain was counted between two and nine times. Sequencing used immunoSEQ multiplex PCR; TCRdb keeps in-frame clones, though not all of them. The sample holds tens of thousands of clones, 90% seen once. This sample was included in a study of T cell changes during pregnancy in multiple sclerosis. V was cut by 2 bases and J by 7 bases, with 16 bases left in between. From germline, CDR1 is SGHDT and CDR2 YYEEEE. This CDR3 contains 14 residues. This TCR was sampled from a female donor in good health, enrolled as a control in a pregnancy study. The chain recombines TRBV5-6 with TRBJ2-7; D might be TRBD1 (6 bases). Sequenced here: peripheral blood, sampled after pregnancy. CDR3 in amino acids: CASSLLVLRGEQYF. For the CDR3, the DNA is TGTGCCAGCAGCTTACTGGTCCTTAGGGGGGAGCAGTACTTC.